This T cell receptor (beta chain) appears in the sequencing data of a study of blood T cell repertoires in COVID-19. Study in general: PBMCs, B-cell-depleted T cells, or T cells provided the cDNA or gDNA that made up the material.

Original handling: It was from reference gene primer amplification that nucleated cell counts were estimated. Method: immunoSEQ multiplex PCR; TCRdb's copy keeps in-frame clones and lacks some. That table supplies the V and J calls and clone size; D and trimming were determined from the DNA. Of around 320,000 clones in the sample, around 87% were seen once. The CDR3 extends over 12 amino acids. Trimming cost V 0 bases and J 6 bases, with 5 bases left between them. Per germline, CDR1 MNHEY and CDR2 SVGEGT. This chain uses TRBV6-2 or TRBV6-3 with TRBJ1-1; unclear D gene. Material for sequencing was peripheral blood. The receptor was isolated from a man between 18 and 29 years old with active or convalescent COVID-19. CDR3 nucleotides: TGTGCCAGCAGTTACTCCGTAGCTGAAGCTTTCTTT. This translates into CASSYSVAEAFF.